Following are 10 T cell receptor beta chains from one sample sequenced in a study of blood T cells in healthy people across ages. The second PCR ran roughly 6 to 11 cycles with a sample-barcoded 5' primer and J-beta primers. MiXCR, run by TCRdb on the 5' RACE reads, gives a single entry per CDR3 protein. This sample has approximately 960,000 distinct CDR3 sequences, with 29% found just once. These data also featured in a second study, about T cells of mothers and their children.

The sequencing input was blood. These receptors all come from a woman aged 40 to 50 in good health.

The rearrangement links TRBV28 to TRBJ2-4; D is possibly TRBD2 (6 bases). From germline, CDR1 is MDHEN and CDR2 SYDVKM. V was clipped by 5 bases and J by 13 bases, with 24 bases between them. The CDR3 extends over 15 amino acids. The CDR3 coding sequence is TGTGCCAGCAGTGCTACAGCTCCCACAACCCGGGAGCAGTACTTC. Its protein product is CASSATAPTTREQYF.

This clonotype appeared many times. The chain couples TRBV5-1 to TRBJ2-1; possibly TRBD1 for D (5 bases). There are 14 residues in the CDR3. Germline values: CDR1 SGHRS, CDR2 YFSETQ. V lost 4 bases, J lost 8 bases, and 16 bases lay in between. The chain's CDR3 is CASSQQAGLDEQFF. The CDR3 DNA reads TGCGCCAGCAGCCAACAGGCAGGGCTGGATGAGCAGTTCTTC.

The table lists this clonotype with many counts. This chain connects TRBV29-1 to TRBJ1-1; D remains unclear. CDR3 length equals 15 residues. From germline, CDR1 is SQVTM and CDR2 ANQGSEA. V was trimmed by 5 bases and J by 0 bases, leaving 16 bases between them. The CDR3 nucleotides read TGCAGCGTTATCGTGTCCCTCTCCATGAACACTGAAGCTTTCTTT. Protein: CSVIVSLSMNTEAFF.

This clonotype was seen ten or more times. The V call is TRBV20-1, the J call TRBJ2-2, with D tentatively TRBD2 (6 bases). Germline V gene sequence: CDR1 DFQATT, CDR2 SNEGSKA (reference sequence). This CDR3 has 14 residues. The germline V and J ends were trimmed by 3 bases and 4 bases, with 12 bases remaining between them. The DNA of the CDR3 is TGCAGTGCTAGGGCCGGGGGAAGCACCGGGGAGCTGTTTTTT. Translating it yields CSARAGGSTGELFF.

In DNA form, the CDR3 reads TGTGCCAGCAGTTTATGGGGCAGGGAGCCGAATACGCAGTATTTT. This translates into CASSLWGREPNTQYF. The gene calls are TRBV28 and TRBJ2-3; D could derive from TRBD1 or TRBD2 (5 bases each). Trimming left V 0 bases short and J 7 bases short, with 14 bases between. The CDR3 loop spans 15 amino acids. In germline, CDR1 is MDHEN, CDR2 SYDVKM.

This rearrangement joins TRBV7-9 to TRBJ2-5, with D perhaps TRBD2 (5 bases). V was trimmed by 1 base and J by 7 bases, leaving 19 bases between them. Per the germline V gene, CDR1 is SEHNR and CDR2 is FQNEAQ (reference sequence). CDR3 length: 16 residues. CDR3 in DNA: TGTGCCAGCAGCTTAGTCCCTCCAGCGGTAAACGGGACCCAGTACTTC. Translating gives CASSLVPPAVNGTQYF.

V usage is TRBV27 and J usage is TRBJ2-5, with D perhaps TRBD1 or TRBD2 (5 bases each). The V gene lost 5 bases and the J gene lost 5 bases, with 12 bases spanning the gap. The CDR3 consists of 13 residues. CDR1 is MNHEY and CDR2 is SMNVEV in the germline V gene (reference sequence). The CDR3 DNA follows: TGTGCCAGCAGTCCCGACGGGGCCGAGACCCAGTACTTC. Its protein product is CASSPDGAETQYF.

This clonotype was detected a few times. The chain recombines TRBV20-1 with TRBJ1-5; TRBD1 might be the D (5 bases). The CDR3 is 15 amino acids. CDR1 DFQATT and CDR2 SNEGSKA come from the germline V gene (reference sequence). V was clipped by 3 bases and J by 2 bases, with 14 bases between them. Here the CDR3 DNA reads TGCAGTGCTAGTTCAAGGGGTGAGGGCAATCAGCCCCAGCATTTT. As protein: CSASSRGEGNQPQHF.

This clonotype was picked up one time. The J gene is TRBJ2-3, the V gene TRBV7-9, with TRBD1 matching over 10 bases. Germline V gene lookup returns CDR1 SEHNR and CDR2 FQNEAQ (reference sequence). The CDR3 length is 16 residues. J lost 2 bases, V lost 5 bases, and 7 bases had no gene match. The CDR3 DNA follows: TGTGCCAGCAGCCCGAGGGACAGGGGCTCCACAGATACGCAGTATTTT. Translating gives CASSPRDRGSTDTQYF.

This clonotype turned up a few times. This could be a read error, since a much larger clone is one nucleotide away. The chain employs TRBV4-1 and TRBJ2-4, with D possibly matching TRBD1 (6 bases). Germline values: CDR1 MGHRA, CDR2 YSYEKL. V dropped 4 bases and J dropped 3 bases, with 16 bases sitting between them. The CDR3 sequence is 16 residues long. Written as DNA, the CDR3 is TGCGCCAGCAGCCGAGTCCAGCGAGGGGGCAAAAACATTCAGTACTTC. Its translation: CASSRVQRGGKNIQYF.